This TCR beta chain was identified in a study of identical twins. Overall study results and limits: Where out-of-frame alpha sequences were twin-shared, they showed excess low generation probability. The authors drew conclusions from cross-sectional statistical analysis rather than following the same donors.

Carrying unique molecular identifiers, the cDNA also gained a universal primer site through template switching. TCRdb used MiXCR to reprocess the 5' RACE reads, holding one entry per CDR3 protein. Among approximately 1.8 million distinct CDR3 sequences, around 29% were seen once, and the ten largest hold approximately 0.29%. As regards this clonotype: Its antigen is unknown.

Only healthy Caucasians were enrolled as donors. Material for sequencing was cord blood. This TCR was recovered from a newborn girl in good health.

The CDR3 is CASSLVLGHEQFF. CDR3 DNA: TGTGCCAGCAGTTTAGTCCTAGGACATGAGCAGTTCTTC. This chain links TRBV12-3 or TRBV12-4 with TRBJ2-1; D is unresolved. The V end was cut by 1 base, the J end by 8 bases, with 9 bases between. The CDR3 is 13 residues long.